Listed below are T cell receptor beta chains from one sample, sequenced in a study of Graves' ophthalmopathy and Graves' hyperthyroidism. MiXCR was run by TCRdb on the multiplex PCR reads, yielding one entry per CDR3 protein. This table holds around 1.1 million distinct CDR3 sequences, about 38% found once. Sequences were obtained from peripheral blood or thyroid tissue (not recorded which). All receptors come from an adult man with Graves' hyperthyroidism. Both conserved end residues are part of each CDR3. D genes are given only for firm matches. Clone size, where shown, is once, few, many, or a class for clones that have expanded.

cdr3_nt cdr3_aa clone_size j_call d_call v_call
TGTGCCAGCAAGAGGCGGGACAGGGGGGACTATGGCTACACCTTC CASKRRDRGDYGYTF few TRBJ1-2 TRBD1 TRBV6-5
TGCGCCAGCAGCCACTCACTTCCCGGACCTCTCTATAATTCACCCCTCCACTTT CASSHSLPGPLYNSPLHF NA TRBJ1-6 NA TRBV5-1
TGTGCCAGCAGCTTAGCGGCGGGGGCCAATGAGCAGTTCTTC CASSLAAGANEQFF NA TRBJ2-1 NA TRBV7-2
TGTGCCAGCAGCTACAGGGAAATGGACTGGCGGGCAAGCTACGAGCAGTACTTC CASSYREMDWRASYEQYF many TRBJ2-7 NA TRBV7-2
TGTGCCACCAGCAGCGTTGGGACAGGGGGTACTAATGAAAAACTGTTTTTT CATSSVGTGGTNEKLFF NA TRBJ1-4 TRBD1 TRBV15
TGTGCCACCCGGGATCAAAGCAATCAGCCCCAGCATTTT CATRDQSNQPQHF NA TRBJ1-5 NA TRBV10-3
TGTGCCAGTAGTCCGACTAGCGGGGTTTCCTACGAGCAGTACTTC CASSPTSGVSYEQYF NA TRBJ2-7 TRBD2 TRBV19
TGCGCCAGCAGCCCCGGGTACGGGGGCCGCTTATCCTACGAGCAGTACTTC CASSPGYGGRLSYEQYF NA TRBJ2-7 NA TRBV7-2
TGTGCCAGTAGTATAGTTGGGACCCAGCCCCAGCATTTT CASSIVGTQPQHF NA TRBJ1-5 NA TRBV19
TGTGCCACACGGACTAGCGGGAGCCAAGAGACCCAGTACTTC CATRTSGSQETQYF many TRBJ2-5 TRBD2 TRBV10-3
TGTGCCATCAGTGAACGACAGGGGGGAGGTGGCTACACCTTC CAISERQGGGGYTF many TRBJ1-2 TRBD1 TRBV10-3
TGTGCCAGCCGAGAGCCACAGGGTCTCGGCTATGGCTACACCTTC CASREPQGLGYGYTF NA TRBJ1-2 NA TRBV25-1
TGTGCCAGCAGTTACGATGCTAGCGTGTCGCGGGAGCAGTACTTC CASSYDASVSREQYF NA TRBJ2-7 NA TRBV6-2/TRBV6-3
TGTGCCAGCAGCCGGTATTGGGAAGAGCAGTTCTTC CASSRYWEEQFF NA TRBJ2-1 NA TRBV9
TGCGCCAGCAGGACCACGGGAGGATTGTACGAGCAGTACTTC CASRTTGGLYEQYF many TRBJ2-7 TRBD2 TRBV5-1
TGTGCCTCGAAAGGAGGGATTAGCAATCAGCCCCAGCATTTT CASKGGISNQPQHF NA TRBJ1-5 NA TRBV10-3
TGCGCCAGCAGCCCTTTCGCGGTCAGCTCCTACGAGCAGTACTTC CASSPFAVSSYEQYF NA TRBJ2-7 NA TRBV5-1
TGCAGCGTTGGACATGGGTTTTTT CSVGHGFF many TRBJ2-2 NA TRBV29-1
TGTGCCATCAGTGGGGGGTTTGGAGCTTTCTTT CAISGGFGAFF NA TRBJ1-1 NA TRBV10-3
TGTGCCAGCAGCTCGCCACAAGGTGAAAAACTGTTTTTT CASSSPQGEKLFF many TRBJ1-4 NA TRBV7-2
TGTGCCAGCAGTGATGATATCGACCTTCCCTACTTC CASSDDIDLPYF NA TRBJ2-7 NA TRBV10-3
TGTGCCAGTGACCGACAGATCTCTGGGGCCAACGTCCTGACTTTC CASDRQISGANVLTF many TRBJ2-6 NA TRBV2
TGCAGCGTTGAAGATCAGGGGGTCGGGGGACAGGGGAGGCCCTACGAGCAGTACTTC CSVEDQGVGGQGRPYEQYF NA TRBJ2-7 TRBD1 TRBV29-1
TGTGCCAGTAGTCCTACCGGCCTGTTATATGGCTACACCTTC CASSPTGLLYGYTF NA TRBJ1-2 NA TRBV19
TGTGCCAGCAGCCGTAGCGGGGGGGCGGGCGAGCAGTACTTC CASSRSGGAGEQYF many TRBJ2-7 TRBD2 TRBV7-6
TGCAGCGTTTGGGAAACCGGACAGAGCAATCAGCCCCAGCATTTT CSVWETGQSNQPQHF many TRBJ1-5 NA TRBV29-1
TGTGCCAGCAGTGAATTCCCCCGACAGGCTAACAACTATGGCTACACCTTC CASSEFPRQANNYGYTF many TRBJ1-2 NA TRBV6-1
TGTGCCAGTAGTATTGGCAGAAACTACGAGCAGTACTTC CASSIGRNYEQYF many TRBJ2-7 NA TRBV19
TGTGCCAGCAGTCAGGGGGGGGTACAGATCGCTGAAGCTTTCTTT CASSQGGVQIAEAFF few TRBJ1-1 TRBD1 TRBV12-3/TRBV12-4
TGTGCCAGCAGTGGGGCCGACGTCCTGACTTTC CASSGADVLTF few TRBJ2-6 NA TRBV7-9
TGTGCCAGCACTTTCCACGAGACCCAGTACTTC CASTFHETQYF few TRBJ2-5 NA TRBV27
TGCAGCTTCGGAAGCTACGAGCAGTACTTC CSFGSYEQYF NA TRBJ2-7 NA TRBV29-1
TGCAGTGCTAGAGATGGAGGACGGCAAGAGACCCAGTACTTC CSARDGGRQETQYF many TRBJ2-5 NA TRBV20-1
TGCAGCCGTGACTCTGGGGCCAACGTCCTGACTTTC CSRDSGANVLTF NA TRBJ2-6 NA TRBV29-1
TGTGCCAGCAGCTCGGGACTAGCGGCTCATGAGACCCAGTACTTC CASSSGLAAHETQYF NA TRBJ2-5 TRBD2 TRBV7-9
TGTGCCAGCAGCTTGGATTCCGCAGGAGCCGGAGGTTCACCCCTCCACTTT CASSLDSAGAGGSPLHF NA TRBJ1-6 NA TRBV5-5
TGTGCCAGCAGCCAGAAGACAGGTCTGAACACCGGGGAGCTGTTTTTT CASSQKTGLNTGELFF NA TRBJ2-2 NA TRBV11-1
TGTGCCAGCAGCTCCGCCGGGACAGGGCGCGAGCAGTACTTC CASSSAGTGREQYF few TRBJ2-7 TRBD1 TRBV7-9
TGTGCCAGCAGCCCAAAGCAGGGGAGAGGTGAAAAACTGTTTTTT CASSPKQGRGEKLFF many TRBJ1-4 NA TRBV12-3/TRBV12-4
TGCGCCAGGTCGGGGAGGCTAGCGGATATGGGGGAAGAGACCCAGTACTTC CARSGRLADMGEETQYF NA TRBJ2-5 TRBD2 TRBV10-2
TGCGCCAGCAGCTTGGAGGTTCCACGGGACTCCATTGCACCCCTCCACTTT CASSLEVPRDSIAPLHF many TRBJ1-6 NA TRBV5-1
TGTGCCACCAGTGATCCTGACCCAACGGCAAAGCAGTTCTTC CATSDPDPTAKQFF few TRBJ2-1 NA TRBV24-1
TGTGCCAGTGTGGACACAGGGAACACTGAAGCTTTCTTT CASVDTGNTEAFF few TRBJ1-1 NA TRBV25-1
TGCGCCAGCAGCCTGGACAGGGGGGCGGTCCAAGAGACCCAGTACTTC CASSLDRGAVQETQYF many TRBJ2-5 TRBD1 TRBV5-1
TGTGCCAGCAGCGTATCTGGCTCTGGGGCCAACGTCCTGACTTTC CASSVSGSGANVLTF few TRBJ2-6 NA TRBV9